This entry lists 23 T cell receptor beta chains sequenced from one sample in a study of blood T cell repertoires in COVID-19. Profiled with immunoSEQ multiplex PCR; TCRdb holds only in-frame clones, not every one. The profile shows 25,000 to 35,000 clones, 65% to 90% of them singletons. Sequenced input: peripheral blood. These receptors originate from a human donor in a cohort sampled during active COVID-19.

The CDR3 DNA is TGTGCCAGCAGTCCCCGCCGACGGCGGAGCTCCTACGAGCAGTACTTC. Its translation is CASSPRRRRSSYEQYF. This chain uses TRBV28 with TRBJ2-7; D is ambiguous. This CDR3 spans 16 amino acids. Germline assignment: CDR1 MDHEN and CDR2 SYDVKM. V gave up 5 bases and J gave up 0 bases, with 17 bases separating them.

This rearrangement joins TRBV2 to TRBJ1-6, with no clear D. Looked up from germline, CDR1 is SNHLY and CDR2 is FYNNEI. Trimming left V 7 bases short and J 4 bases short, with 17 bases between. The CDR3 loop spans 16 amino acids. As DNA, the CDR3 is TGTGCCAGCATCAGATTTCCAGGCGTTTATAATTCACCCCTCCACTTT. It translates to CASIRFPGVYNSPLHF.

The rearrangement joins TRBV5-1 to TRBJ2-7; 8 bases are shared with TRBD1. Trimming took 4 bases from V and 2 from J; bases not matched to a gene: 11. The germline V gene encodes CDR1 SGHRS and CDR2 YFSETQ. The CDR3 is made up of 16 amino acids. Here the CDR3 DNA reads TGCGCCAGCAGCGACTTCCGGGGACAGGAGACCTACGAGCAGTACTTC. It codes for CASSDFRGQETYEQYF.

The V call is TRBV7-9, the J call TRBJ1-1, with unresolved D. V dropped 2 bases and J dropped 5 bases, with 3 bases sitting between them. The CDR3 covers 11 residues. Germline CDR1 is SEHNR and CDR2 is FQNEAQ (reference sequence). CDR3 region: CASSLPTEAFF. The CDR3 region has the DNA TGTGCCAGCAGCTTACCGACTGAAGCTTTCTTT.

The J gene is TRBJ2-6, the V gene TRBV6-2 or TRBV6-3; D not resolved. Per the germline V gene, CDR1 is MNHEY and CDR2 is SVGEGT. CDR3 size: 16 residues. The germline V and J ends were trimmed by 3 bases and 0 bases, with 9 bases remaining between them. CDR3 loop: CASSYPVRSGANVLTF. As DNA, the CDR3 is TGTGCCAGCAGTTATCCGGTCCGCTCTGGGGCCAACGTCCTGACTTTC.

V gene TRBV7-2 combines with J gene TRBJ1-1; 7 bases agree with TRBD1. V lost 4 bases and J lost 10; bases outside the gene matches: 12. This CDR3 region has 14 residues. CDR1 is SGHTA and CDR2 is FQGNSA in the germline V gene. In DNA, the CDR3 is TGTGCCAGCAGCTCCAGACCAGGGGGTTGGAGAGCTTTCTTT. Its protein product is CASSSRPGGWRAFF.

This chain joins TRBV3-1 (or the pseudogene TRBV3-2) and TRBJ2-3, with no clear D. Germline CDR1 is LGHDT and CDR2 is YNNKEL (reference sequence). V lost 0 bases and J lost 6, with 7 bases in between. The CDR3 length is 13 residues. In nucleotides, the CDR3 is TGTGCCAGCAGCCAAGAACCCCGGGATACGCAGTATTTT. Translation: CASSQEPRDTQYF.

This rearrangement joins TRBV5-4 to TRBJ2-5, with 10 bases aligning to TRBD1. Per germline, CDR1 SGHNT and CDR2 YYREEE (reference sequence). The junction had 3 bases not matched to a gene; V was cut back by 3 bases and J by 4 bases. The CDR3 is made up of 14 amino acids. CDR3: CASSSGQGRETQYF. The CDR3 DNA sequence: TGTGCCAGCAGCTCGGGACAGGGGAGAGAGACCCAGTACTTC.

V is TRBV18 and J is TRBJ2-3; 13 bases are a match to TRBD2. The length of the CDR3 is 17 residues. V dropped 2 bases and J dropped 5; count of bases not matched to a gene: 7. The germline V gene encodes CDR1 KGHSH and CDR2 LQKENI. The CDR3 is CASSPALAGGRRDTQYF. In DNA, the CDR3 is TGTGCCAGCTCACCAGCACTAGCGGGGGGGCGTAGAGATACGCAGTATTTT.

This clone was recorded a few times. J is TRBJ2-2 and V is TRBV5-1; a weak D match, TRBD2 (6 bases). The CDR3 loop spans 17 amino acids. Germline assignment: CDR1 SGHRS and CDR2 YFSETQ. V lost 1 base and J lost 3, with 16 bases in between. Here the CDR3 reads CASSLRALGGDTGELFF. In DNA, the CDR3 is TGCGCCAGCAGCTTGCGGGCCTTGGGCGGGGACACCGGGGAGCTGTTTTTT.

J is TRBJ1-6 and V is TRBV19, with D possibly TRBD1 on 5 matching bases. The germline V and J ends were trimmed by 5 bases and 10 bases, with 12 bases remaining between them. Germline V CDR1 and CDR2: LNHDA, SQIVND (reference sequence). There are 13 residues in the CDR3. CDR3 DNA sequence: TGTGCCAGTAGTTCGGCAGGGTGGTCACCCCTCCACTTT. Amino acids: CASSSAGWSPLHF. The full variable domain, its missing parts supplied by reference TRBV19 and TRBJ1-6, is DGGITQSPKYLFRKEGQNVTLSCEQNLNHDAMYWYRQDPGQGLRLIYYSQIVNDFQKGDIAEGYSVSREKKESFPLTVTSAQKNPTAFYLCASSSAGWSPLHFGNGTRLTVT.

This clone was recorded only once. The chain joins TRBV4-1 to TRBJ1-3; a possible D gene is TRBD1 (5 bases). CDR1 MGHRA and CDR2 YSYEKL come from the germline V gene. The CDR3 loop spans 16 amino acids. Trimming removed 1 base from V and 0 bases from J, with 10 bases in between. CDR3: CASSQGRGYSGNTIYF. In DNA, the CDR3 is TGCGCCAGCAGCCAAGGGAGGGGATACTCTGGAAACACCATATATTTT.

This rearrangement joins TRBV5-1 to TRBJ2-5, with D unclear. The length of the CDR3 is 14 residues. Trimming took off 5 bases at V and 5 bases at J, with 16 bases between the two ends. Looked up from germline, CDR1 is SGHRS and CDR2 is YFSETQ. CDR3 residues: CASSLSRSVETQYF. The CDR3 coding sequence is TGCGCCAGCAGTCTGTCCCGTTCAGTCGAGACCCAGTACTTC.

The CDR3 bases are TGTGCCAGCAGGACCGGGTCCAAGTACGAGCAGTACTTC. Translated: CASRTGSKYEQYF. This chain uses TRBV2 with TRBJ2-7; no firm D call. CDR1 is SNHLY and CDR2 is FYNNEI in the germline V gene. V lost 6 bases to trimming and J lost 4 bases, with 13 bases between them. This CDR3 region has 13 residues.

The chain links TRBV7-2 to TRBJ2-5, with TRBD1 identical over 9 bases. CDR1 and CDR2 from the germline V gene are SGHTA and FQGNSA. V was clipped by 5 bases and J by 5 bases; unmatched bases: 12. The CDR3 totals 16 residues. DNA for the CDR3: TGTGCCAGCAGCCCGGCGGGACAGGGAAGGGGTGAGACCCAGTACTTC. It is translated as CASSPAGQGRGETQYF.

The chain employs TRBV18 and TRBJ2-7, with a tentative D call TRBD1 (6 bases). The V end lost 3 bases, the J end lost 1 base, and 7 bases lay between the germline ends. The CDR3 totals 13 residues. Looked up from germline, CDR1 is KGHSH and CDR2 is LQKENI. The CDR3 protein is CASSPQGSYEQYF. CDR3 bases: TGTGCCAGCTCACCGCAGGGGTCCTACGAGCAGTACTTC.

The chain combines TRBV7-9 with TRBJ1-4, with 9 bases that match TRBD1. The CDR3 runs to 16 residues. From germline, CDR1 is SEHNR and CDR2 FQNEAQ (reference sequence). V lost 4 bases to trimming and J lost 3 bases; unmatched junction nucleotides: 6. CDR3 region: CASSSGQGWSNEKLFF. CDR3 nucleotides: TGTGCCAGCAGCTCGGGACAGGGATGGTCTAATGAAAAACTGTTTTTT.

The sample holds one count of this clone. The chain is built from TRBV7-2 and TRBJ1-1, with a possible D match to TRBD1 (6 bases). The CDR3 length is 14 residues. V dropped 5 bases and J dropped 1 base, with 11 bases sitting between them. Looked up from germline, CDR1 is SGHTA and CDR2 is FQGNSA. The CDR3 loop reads CASSAQGRNTEAFF. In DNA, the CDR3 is TGTGCCAGCAGCGCCCAGGGGAGGAACACTGAAGCTTTCTTT.

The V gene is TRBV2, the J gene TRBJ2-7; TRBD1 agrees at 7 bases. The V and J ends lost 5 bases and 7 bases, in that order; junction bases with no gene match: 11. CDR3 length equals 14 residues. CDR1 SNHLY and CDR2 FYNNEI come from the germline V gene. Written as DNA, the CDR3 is TGTGCCAGCAGTCGAGGGACAGCCTCCGGGGAGCAGTACTTC. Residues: CASSRGTASGEQYF.

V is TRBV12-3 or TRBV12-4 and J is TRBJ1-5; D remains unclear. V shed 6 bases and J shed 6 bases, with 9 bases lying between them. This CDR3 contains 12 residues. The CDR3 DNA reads TGTGCCAGCAGACAGCCCGGTCAGCCCCAGCATTTT. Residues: CASRQPGQPQHF.

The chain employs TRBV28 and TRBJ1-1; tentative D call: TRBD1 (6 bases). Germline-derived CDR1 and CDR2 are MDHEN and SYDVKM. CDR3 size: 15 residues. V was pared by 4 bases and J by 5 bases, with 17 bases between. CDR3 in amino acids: CASSSRGGARTEAFF. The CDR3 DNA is TGTGCCAGCAGTTCCCGCGGGGGCGCAAGGACTGAAGCTTTCTTT.

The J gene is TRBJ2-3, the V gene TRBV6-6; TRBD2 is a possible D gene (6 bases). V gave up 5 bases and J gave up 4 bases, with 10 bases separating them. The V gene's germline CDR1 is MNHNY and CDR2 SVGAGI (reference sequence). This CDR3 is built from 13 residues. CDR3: CASSSGEADTQYF. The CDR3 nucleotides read TGTGCCAGCAGTAGTGGGGAGGCAGATACGCAGTATTTT.

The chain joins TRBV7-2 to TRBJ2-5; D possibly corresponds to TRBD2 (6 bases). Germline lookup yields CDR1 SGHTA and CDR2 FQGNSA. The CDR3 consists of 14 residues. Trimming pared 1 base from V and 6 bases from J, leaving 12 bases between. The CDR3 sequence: CASSLDRGAKTQYF. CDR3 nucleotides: TGTGCCAGCAGCTTAGATCGCGGGGCAAAGACCCAGTACTTC.